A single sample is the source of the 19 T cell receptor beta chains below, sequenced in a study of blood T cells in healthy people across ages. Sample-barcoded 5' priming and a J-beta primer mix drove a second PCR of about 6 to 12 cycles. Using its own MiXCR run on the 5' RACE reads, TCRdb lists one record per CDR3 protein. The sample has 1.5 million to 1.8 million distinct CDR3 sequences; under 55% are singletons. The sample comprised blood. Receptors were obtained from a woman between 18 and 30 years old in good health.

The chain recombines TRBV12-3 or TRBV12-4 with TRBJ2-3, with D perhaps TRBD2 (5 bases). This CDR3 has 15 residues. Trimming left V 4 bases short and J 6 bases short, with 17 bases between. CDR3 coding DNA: TGTGCCAGCAGTTCCCGGACTTTTCAGCGGGATACGCAGTATTTT. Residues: CASSSRTFQRDTQYF.

DNA for the CDR3: TGTGCCAGCAGTTCCGGGTTCGCGGGCACCTACGAGCAGTACTTC. This encodes CASSSGFAGTYEQYF. The chain employs TRBV27 and TRBJ2-4; perhaps TRBD2 as D (5 bases). The last part of the DNA fits TRBJ2-7 better; the J call may be wrong. This CDR3 is built from 15 residues. The germline CDR1 and CDR2 sequences are MNHEY and SMNVEV (reference sequence).

The CDR3 here is CASNRRGQNTEAFF. DNA of the CDR3: TGTGCCAGCAACAGGAGGGGCCAGAACACTGAAGCTTTCTTT. The chain links TRBV28 to TRBJ1-1, with D possibly TRBD1 on 5 matching bases. The ends were cut back, 7 bases at V and 1 base at J, with 13 bases in the middle. The CDR3 sequence is 14 residues long. From germline, CDR1 is MDHEN and CDR2 SYDVKM.

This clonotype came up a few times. The CDR3 nucleotides read TGTGCCAGCAGCCGGGGGTACGACTATGGCTACACCTTC. Translation gives CASSRGYDYGYTF. V gene TRBV6-5 combines with J gene TRBJ1-2; a possible D gene is TRBD1 (5 bases). CDR3 length: 13 amino acids. In germline, CDR1 is MNHEY, CDR2 SVGAGI. V was trimmed by 6 bases and J by 3 bases, leaving 11 bases between them.

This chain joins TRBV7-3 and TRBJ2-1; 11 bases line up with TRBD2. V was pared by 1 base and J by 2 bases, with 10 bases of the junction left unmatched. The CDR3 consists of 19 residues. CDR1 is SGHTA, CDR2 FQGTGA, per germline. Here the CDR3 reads CASSLRVGTSGTPYNEQFF. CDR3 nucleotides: TGTGCCAGCAGCTTAAGAGTCGGGACTAGCGGTACCCCCTACAATGAGCAGTTCTTC.

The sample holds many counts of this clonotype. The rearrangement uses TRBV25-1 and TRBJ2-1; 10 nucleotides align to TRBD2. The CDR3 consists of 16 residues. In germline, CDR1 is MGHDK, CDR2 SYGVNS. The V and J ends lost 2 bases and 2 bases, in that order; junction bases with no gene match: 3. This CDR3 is CASSEGSGGAYNEQFF. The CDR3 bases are TGTGCCAGCAGTGAAGGGAGCGGGGGGGCCTACAATGAGCAGTTCTTC. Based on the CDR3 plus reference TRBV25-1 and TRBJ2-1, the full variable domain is EADIYQTPRYLVIGTGKKITLECSQTMGHDKMYWYQQDPGMELHLIHYSYGVNSTEKGDLSSESTVSRIRTEHFPLTLESARPSHTSQYLCASSEGSGGAYNEQFFGPGTRLTVL.

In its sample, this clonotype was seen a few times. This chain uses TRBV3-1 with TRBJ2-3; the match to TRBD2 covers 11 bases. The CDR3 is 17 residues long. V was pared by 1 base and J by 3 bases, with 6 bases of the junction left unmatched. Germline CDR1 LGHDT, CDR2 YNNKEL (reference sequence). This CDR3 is CASSQGLLAGGTDTQYF. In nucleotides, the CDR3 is TGTGCCAGCAGCCAAGGTCTCCTAGCGGGAGGAACAGATACGCAGTATTTT.

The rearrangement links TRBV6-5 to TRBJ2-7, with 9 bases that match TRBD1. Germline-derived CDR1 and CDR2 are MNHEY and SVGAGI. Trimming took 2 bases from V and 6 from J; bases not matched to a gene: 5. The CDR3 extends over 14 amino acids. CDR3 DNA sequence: TGTGCCAGCAGTTACCCGGGACAGGGAGTCGAGCAGTACTTC. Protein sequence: CASSYPGQGVEQYF.

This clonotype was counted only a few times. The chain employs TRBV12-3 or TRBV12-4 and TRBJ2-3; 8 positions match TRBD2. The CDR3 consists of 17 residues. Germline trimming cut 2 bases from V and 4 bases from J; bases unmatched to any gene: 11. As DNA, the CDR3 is TGTGCCAGCAGTTTAACGGGGGGGCCTCTTTTCGCAGATACGCAGTATTTT. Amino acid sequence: CASSLTGGPLFADTQYF.

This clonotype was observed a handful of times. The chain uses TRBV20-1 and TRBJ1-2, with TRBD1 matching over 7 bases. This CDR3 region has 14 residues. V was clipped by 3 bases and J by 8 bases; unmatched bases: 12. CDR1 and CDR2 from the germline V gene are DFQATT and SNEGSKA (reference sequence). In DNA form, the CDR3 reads TGCAGTGCTAGGGGCCGAGGACAGGTGACGGGCTACACCTTC. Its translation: CSARGRGQVTGYTF.

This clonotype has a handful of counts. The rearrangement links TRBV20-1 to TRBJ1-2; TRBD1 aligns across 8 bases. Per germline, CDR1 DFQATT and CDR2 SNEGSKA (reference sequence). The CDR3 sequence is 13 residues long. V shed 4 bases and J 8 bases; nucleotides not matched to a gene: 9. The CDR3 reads CSATYRDRRGYTF. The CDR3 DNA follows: TGCAGTGCTACGTACCGGGACAGGAGGGGCTACACCTTC.

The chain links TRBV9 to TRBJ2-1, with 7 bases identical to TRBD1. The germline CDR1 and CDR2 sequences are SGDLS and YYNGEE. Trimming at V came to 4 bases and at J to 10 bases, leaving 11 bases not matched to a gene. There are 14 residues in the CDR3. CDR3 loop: CASSPRSQGDEQFF. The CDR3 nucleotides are TGTGCCAGCAGCCCCCGCTCTCAGGGGGACGAGCAGTTCTTC.

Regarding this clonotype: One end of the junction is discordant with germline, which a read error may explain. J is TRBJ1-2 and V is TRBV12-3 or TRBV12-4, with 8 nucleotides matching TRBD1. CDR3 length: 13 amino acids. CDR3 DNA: TGTGCCACTGCGACAGGGGCTAACGATGGCTACACCTTC. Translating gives CATATGANDGYTF.

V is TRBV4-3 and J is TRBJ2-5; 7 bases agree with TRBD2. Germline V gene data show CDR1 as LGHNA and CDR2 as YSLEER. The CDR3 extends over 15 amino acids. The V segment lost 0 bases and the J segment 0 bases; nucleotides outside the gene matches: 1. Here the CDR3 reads CASSQDLADQETQYF. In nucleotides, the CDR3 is TGCGCCAGCAGCCAAGATCTAGCGGACCAAGAGACCCAGTACTTC.

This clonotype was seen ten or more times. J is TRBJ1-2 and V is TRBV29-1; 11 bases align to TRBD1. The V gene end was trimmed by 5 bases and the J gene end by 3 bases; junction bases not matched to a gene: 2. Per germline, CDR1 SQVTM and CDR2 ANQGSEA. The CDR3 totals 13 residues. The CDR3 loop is CSVRTGGDYGYTF. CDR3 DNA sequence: TGCAGCGTTAGGACAGGGGGCGACTATGGCTACACCTTC.

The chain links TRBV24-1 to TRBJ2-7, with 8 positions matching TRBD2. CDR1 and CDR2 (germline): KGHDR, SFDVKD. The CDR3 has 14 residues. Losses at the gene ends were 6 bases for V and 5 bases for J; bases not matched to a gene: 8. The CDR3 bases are TGTGCCACCAGTCCGAGCGGGAGTATAGACGAGCAGTACTTC. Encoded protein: CATSPSGSIDEQYF.

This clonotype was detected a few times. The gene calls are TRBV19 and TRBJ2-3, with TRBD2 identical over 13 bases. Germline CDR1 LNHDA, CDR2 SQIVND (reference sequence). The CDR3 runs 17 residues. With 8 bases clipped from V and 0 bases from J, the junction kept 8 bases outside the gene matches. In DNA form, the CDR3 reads TGTGCCAGTCGGACTAGCGGGGGTGCGACTAGCACAGATACGCAGTATTTT. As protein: CASRTSGGATSTDTQYF.

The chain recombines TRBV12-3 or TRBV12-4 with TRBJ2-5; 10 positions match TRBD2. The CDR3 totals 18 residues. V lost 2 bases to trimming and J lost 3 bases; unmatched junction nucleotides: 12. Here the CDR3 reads CASSLSFGLAALEETQYF. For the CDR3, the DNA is TGTGCCAGCAGTTTATCCTTTGGACTAGCGGCCTTGGAAGAGACCCAGTACTTC.

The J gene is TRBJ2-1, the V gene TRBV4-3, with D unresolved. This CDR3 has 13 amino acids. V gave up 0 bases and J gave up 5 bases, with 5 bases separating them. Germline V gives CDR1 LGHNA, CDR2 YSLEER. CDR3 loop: CASSQESHNEQFF. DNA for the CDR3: TGCGCCAGCAGCCAAGAGTCTCACAATGAGCAGTTCTTC.